This TCR beta chain was sequenced in a study of blood T cell repertoires in COVID-19. Assay: immunoSEQ multiplex PCR; the TCRdb copy retains only in-frame clones and omits some. The table has 150,000 to 200,000 clones, 70% to 90% seen once. This receptor was obtained from a woman aged 40 to 50 in a cohort exposed to, infected with or recovered from COVID-19 (not recorded which). What was sequenced was PBMCs or T cells enriched from blood (not recorded which).

The CDR3 nucleotides read TGTGCCAGCAGCTTGGATGGGCCGAGGAGGGTATTCCGGGAGACCCAGTACTTC. Encoded protein: CASSLDGPRRVFRETQYF. The V gene is TRBV5-6, the J gene TRBJ2-5, with D possibly matching TRBD2 (6 bases). Germline CDR1 reads SGHDT; CDR2 reads YYEEEE. V was clipped by 0 bases and J by 5 bases, with 23 bases between them. This CDR3 has 18 residues. Filled out from reference TRBV5-6 and TRBJ2-5, the complete variable domain reads DAGVTQSPTHLIKTRGQQVTLRCSPKSGHDTVSWYQQALGQGPQFIFQYYEEEERQRGNFPDRFSGHQFPNYSSELNVNALLLGDSALYLCASSLDGPRRVFRETQYFGPGTRLLVL.